This TCR beta chain was obtained from a study of T cell responses to AZD1222 COVID-19 vaccine. Overall study results and limits: The study identified only six AZD1222 recipients as seropositive at baseline. Most donors were white British and more were female, and clonal diversity was possibly underestimated. Dominant at 160-218 and 743-854, vaccine-associated CD4 TCRs also spanned spike.

About this clone: Its antigen is still unknown.

This table comes from immunoSEQ multiplex PCR, and its TCRdb copy is limited to in-frame clones, with some not included. The table lists 150,000 or so clones, roughly 88% of them singletons. The source was peripheral blood, collected on day 0 of MenACWY control vaccination. The sequence was obtained from an adult in good health.

DNA for the CDR3: TGTGCCAGCAGTTCCCCGGGACAGTCAGCGGGAGAAAAACTGTTTTTT. Protein sequence: CASSSPGQSAGEKLFF. This chain uses TRBV28 with TRBJ1-4; 7 bases agree with TRBD1. Germline V CDR1 and CDR2: MDHEN, SYDVKM. V lost 4 bases to trimming and J lost 8 bases; unmatched junction nucleotides: 13. The CDR3 loop spans 16 amino acids.